One and the same sample provided the 10 T cell receptor beta chains below, sequenced in a study of low-dose radiotherapy and immunotherapy resistance in tumors. This sample's time point: after trial treatment. The sample's treatment: LDRT plus nivolumab, ipilimumab, low-dose cyclophosphamide and aspirin (RACIN trial). It was with a constant-region primer and a V-primer adapter that TCRs were amplified over about 19 PCR cycles. TCRdb processed the reads anew with MiXCR; each CDR3 protein has one entry. The table shows about 52,000 distinct CDR3 sequences, with around 33% occurring only once. This material consisted of PBMCs, taken after low-dose radiotherapy plus immunotherapy. The receptors originated from a male donor with rectosigmoid adenocarcinoma.

This clonotype was seen at least ten times. This chain joins TRBV3-1 and TRBJ1-2; 7 nucleotides align to TRBD1. The trim removed 0 bases at V and 4 bases at J, leaving 11 bases unmatched. The CDR3 runs 17 residues. Germline-derived CDR1 and CDR2 are LGHDT and YNNKEL (reference sequence). CDR3 nucleotides: TGTGCCAGCAGCCAAGATCAGGGGGGGCCGAGAGGCTATGGCTACACCTTC. Its translation is CASSQDQGGPRGYGYTF. Looking up the rest from reference TRBV3-1 and TRBJ1-2 gives the full variable domain: DTAVSQTPKYLVTQMGNDKSIKCEQNLGHDTMYWYKQDSKKFLKIMFSYNNKELIINETVPNRFSPKSPDKAHLNLHINSLELGDSAVYFCASSQDQGGPRGYGYTFGSGTRLTVV.

This clonotype has ten or more counts. The chain uses TRBV29-1 and TRBJ2-1; 9 positions agree with TRBD1. Unmatched junction bases numbered 14, after V lost 6 bases and J lost 5 bases. Germline CDR1 reads SQVTM; CDR2 reads ANQGSEA. The CDR3 runs 16 residues. CDR3 nucleotide sequence: TGCAGCGTGGCCCCAGGGGGGACAGGGTTTAACAATGAGCAGTTCTTC. Protein: CSVAPGGTGFNNEQFF.

The sample holds many counts of this clonotype. The chain carries TRBV6-6 and TRBJ2-7; 7 nucleotides match TRBD2. The germline gives CDR1 MNHNY, CDR2 SVGAGI (reference sequence). There are 14 residues in the CDR3. The J segment lost 4 bases and the V segment lost 7 bases, leaving 10 bases of the junction unmatched. The DNA of the CDR3 is TGTGCCAGCAACCTTAGCGGGCGGTCTTACGAGCAGTACTTC. Translation gives CASNLSGRSYEQYF.

This clonotype appeared many times. The chain has TRBV28 and TRBJ1-6; unclear D gene. Germline V gene data show CDR1 as MDHEN and CDR2 as SYDVKM. The CDR3 contains 13 residues. The V gene lost 5 bases and the J gene lost 5 bases, with 7 bases spanning the gap. The CDR3 region has the DNA TGTGCCAGCAGTGACACAGATAATTCACCCCTCCACTTT. The encoded protein is CASSDTDNSPLHF.

J is TRBJ2-7 and V is TRBV28; 7 bases map to TRBD2. This CDR3 comprises 13 residues. CDR1 and CDR2 from the germline V gene are MDHEN and SYDVKM. The CDR3 reads CASNGGSSYEQYF. In DNA, the CDR3 is TGTGCTTCAAATGGCGGGAGCTCCTACGAGCAGTACTTC.

This clonotype appeared a single time. The CDR3 DNA reads TGCAGTGCTAGTGATAGGACTAGCGAGGCAGATACGCAGTATTTT. It yields the protein CSASDRTSEADTQYF. The rearrangement links TRBV20-1 to TRBJ2-3, with TRBD2 matching over 9 bases. Germline CDR1 DFQATT, CDR2 SNEGSKA (reference sequence). The CDR3 extends over 15 amino acids. V was clipped by 3 bases and J by 4 bases; unmatched bases: 8.

The chain employs TRBV5-4 and TRBJ2-5, with 12 bases lining up with TRBD2. The ends lost 3 bases at V and 1 base at J; junction bases unmatched: 4. This CDR3 is built from 16 residues. Germline CDR1 is SGHNT and CDR2 is YYREEE (reference sequence). The CDR3 DNA reads as TGTGCCAGCAGCTCACTAGCGGGGGGTACCCAAGAGACCCAGTACTTC. Protein sequence: CASSSLAGGTQETQYF.

As for this clonotype: A far bigger clonotype differs at one base, so this is likely a read error. The chain links TRBV7-2 to TRBJ1-5, with TRBD1 matching 9 bases. Germline CDR1 and CDR2: SGHTA and FQGNSA. CDR3 size: 14 residues. CDR3 in DNA: TGTGTCAGCAGCGAACAGGGGGCTAATCAGCCCCAGCATTTT. Protein: CVSSEQGANQPQHF.

A note on this clonotype: It is likely a read error: a sequence one base away is far more abundant. The chain recombines TRBV9 with TRBJ2-2, with D possibly TRBD2 on 5 matching bases. The V gene's germline CDR1 is SGDLS and CDR2 YYNGEE. This CDR3 contains 15 residues. Trimming removed 3 bases at V and 3 bases at J, with 12 bases between. This CDR3 is CASSAGTVDTGELFF. The CDR3 DNA is TGTGCCAGCAGCGCGGGAACAGTGGACACCGGGGAGCTGTTTTTT.

The genes are TRBV14 and TRBJ2-3; a possible D gene is TRBD1 (6 bases). The CDR3 extends over 15 amino acids. Trimming stripped 5 bases from V and 0 bases from J, with 12 bases between. From germline, CDR1 is SGHDN and CDR2 FVKESK. CDR3 sequence reads: CASSAQGVSTDTQYF. The CDR3 DNA reads TGTGCCAGCAGCGCACAGGGAGTCAGCACAGATACGCAGTATTTT.